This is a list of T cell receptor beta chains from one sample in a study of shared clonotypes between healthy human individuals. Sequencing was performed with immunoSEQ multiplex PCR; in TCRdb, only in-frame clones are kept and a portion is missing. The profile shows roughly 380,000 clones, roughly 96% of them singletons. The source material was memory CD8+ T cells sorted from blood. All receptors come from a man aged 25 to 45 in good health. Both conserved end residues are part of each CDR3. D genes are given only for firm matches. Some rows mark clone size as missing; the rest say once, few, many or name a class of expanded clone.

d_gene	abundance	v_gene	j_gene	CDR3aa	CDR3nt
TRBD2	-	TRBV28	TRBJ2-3	CASSSYGGGGTDTQYF	TGTGCCAGCAGTTCATATGGGGGAGGGGGCACAGATACGCAGTATTTT
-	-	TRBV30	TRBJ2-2	CAWSDLYSVLFF	TGTGCCTGGAGTGACCTCTACTCTGTCCTGTTTTTT
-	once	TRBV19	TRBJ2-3	CASSMGRGLTDTQYF	TGTGCCAGTAGTATGGGCCGGGGCCTCACAGATACGCAGTATTTT
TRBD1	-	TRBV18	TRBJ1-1	CASSPDPQGDTEAFF	TGTGCCAGCTCACCGGATCCACAGGGGGACACTGAAGCTTTCTTT
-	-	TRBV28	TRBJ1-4	CASSFGRGREKLFF	TGTGCCAGCAGTTTTGGGCGGGGGAGAGAAAAACTGTTTTTT
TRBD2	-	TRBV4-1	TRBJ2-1	CASSQAPSGIRNEQFF	TGCGCCAGCAGCCAAGCCCCTAGCGGGATACGCAATGAGCAGTTCTTC
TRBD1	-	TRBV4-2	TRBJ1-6	CASKGAYRDSPLHF	TGTGCCAGCAAGGGGGCCTACCGCGATTCACCCCTCCACTTT
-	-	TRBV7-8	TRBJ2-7	CASSRRGSYEQYF	TGTGCCAGCAGCCGCAGGGGCTCCTACGAGCAGTACTTC
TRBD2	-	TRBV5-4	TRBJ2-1	CASSTRTSGRAGEQFF	TGTGCCAGCAGCACCCGGACTAGCGGGAGGGCCGGTGAGCAGTTCTTC
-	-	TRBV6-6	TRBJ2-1	CASSSPDSYNEQFF	TGTGCCAGCAGTTCGCCGGACTCCTACAATGAGCAGTTCTTC
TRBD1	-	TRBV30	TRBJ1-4	CAWGQGNNEKLFF	TGTGCCTGGGGACAGGGAAACAATGAAAAACTGTTTTTT
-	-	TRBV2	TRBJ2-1	CASEPTEAYNEQFF	TGTGCCAGCGAACCGACAGAAGCCTACAATGAGCAGTTCTTC
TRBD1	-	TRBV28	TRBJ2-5	CASTPGRGETQYF	TGTGCCAGCACGCCTGGCAGGGGGGAGACCCAGTACTTC
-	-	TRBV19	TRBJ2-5	CASSDQGPLETQYF	TGTGCCAGTAGTGACCAGGGTCCCTTAGAGACCCAGTACTTC
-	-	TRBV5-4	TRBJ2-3	CASSLSRGTDTQYF	TGTGCCAGCAGCTTGAGCAGGGGCACAGATACGCAGTATTTT
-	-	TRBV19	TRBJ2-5	CASSIQGFQETQYF	TGTGCCAGTAGTATACAGGGGTTCCAAGAGACCCAGTACTTC
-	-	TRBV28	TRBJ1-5	CASSLLGQGYSNQPQHF	TGTGCCAGCAGTTTATTAGGCCAGGGGTATAGCAATCAGCCCCAGCATTTT
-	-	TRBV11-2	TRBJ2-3	CASSPTSFLTDTQYF	TGTGCCAGCAGCCCAACTAGTTTCCTCACAGATACGCAGTATTTT
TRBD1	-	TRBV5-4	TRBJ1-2	CASSPGQGGNYGYTF	TGTGCCAGCAGCCCAGGACAGGGCGGTAACTATGGCTACACCTTC
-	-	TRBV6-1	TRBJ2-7	CASSEGRGGYEQYF	TGTGCCAGCAGTGAAGGCCGGGGCGGGTACGAGCAGTACTTC
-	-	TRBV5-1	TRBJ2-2	CASSGNTGELFF	TGCGCCAGCTCGGGGAACACCGGGGAGCTGTTTTTT
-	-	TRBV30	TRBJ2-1	CAWTGSSYNEQFF	TGTGCCTGGACAGGGAGCTCCTACAATGAGCAGTTCTTC
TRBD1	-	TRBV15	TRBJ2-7	CATSRWDRPYEQYF	TGTGCCACCAGCCGATGGGACAGGCCCTACGAGCAGTACTTC
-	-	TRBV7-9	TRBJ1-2	CASSFGEAYGYTF	TGTGCCAGCAGCTTCGGGGAGGCCTATGGCTACACCTTC
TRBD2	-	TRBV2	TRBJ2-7	CASMETSGFYEQYF	TGTGCCAGCATGGAGACTAGCGGGTTCTACGAGCAGTACTTC
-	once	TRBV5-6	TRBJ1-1	CASSLRGGTTEAFF	TGTGCCAGCAGCCTCCGGGGAGGGACCACTGAAGCTTTCTTT
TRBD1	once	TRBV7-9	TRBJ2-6	CASSLSGQGFFSGANVLTF	TGTGCCAGCAGCTTATCCGGACAGGGATTCTTCTCTGGGGCCAACGTCCTGACTTTC
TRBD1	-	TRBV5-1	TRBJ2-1	CASSLEGQASYNEQFF	TGCGCCAGCAGCTTGGAGGGACAGGCGTCCTACAATGAGCAGTTCTTC
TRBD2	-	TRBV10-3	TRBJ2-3	CAISGGREGGDTQYF	TGTGCCATCAGTGGAGGGCGGGAGGGAGGAGATACGCAGTATTTT
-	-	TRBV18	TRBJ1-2	CASPGGEGYTF	TGTGCCAGCCCGGGGGGGGAAGGCTACACCTTC
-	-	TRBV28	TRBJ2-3	CASTVTTGMLADTQYF	TGTGCCAGCACCGTTACAACAGGAATGTTGGCAGATACGCAGTATTTT
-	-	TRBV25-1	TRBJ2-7	CASSYTIYEQYF	TGTGCCAGCAGCTATACTATCTACGAGCAGTACTTC
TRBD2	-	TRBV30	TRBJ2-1	CAWKQGQLAGGPNEQFF	TGTGCCTGGAAGCAGGGACAGCTAGCGGGAGGGCCGAATGAGCAGTTCTTC
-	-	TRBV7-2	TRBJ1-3	CASTLSVPSSGNTIYF	TGTGCCAGCACACTCTCGGTCCCTAGCTCTGGAAACACCATATATTTT
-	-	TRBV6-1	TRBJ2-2	CASSEAGRNTGELFF	TGTGCCAGCAGTGAAGCGGGCAGGAACACCGGGGAGCTGTTTTTT
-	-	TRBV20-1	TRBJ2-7	CSAETPGQYF	TGCAGTGCTGAGACCCCGGGGCAGTACTTC
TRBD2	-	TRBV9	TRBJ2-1	CASSAGLAGWNEQFF	TGTGCCAGCAGCGCCGGACTAGCGGGATGGAATGAGCAGTTCTTC
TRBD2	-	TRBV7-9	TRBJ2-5	CASSSMPGLARFQETQYF	TGTGCCAGCAGCTCCATGCCGGGACTAGCGAGGTTCCAAGAGACCCAGTACTTC
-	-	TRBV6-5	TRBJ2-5	CASSYSRSLGTQYF	TGTGCCAGCAGTTACTCGAGGTCCCTCGGGACCCAGTACTTC
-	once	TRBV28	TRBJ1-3	CASSFAGNTIYF	TGTGCCAGCAGTTTCGCAGGAAACACCATATATTTT
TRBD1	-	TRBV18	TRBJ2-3	CASSPLTGGARDTQYF	TGTGCCAGCTCACCCCTAACAGGGGGCGCAAGGGATACGCAGTATTTT
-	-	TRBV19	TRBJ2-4	CASSMAGPAKNIQYF	TGTGCCAGTAGTATGGCGGGACCAGCCAAAAACATTCAGTACTTC
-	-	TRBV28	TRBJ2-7	CASSLGYPYEQYF	TGTGCCAGCAGTTTAGGCTACCCCTACGAGCAGTACTTC
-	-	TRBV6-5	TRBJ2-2	CASSYVTGGATGELFF	TGTGCCAGCAGTTACGTCACAGGGGGGGCTACCGGGGAGCTGTTTTTT
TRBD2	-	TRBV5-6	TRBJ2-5	CASSLFPGREPQETQYF	TGTGCCAGCAGCTTGTTCCCCGGGAGGGAGCCCCAAGAGACCCAGTACTTC
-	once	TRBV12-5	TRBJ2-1	CASGSGIARDTYNEQFF	TGTGCTAGTGGTTCCGGGATAGCGAGAGATACCTACAATGAGCAGTTCTTC
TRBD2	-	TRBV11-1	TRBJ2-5	CASSATSAETQYF	TGTGCCAGCAGCGCTACTAGCGCAGAGACCCAGTACTTC
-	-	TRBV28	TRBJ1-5	CASEPGANQPQHF	TGTGCCAGCGAACCGGGGGCAAATCAGCCCCAGCATTTT
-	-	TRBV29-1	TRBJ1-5	CSVVVGGDQPQHF	TGCAGCGTTGTGGTCGGGGGGGATCAGCCCCAGCATTTT
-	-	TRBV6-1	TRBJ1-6	CASSELQRPNSPLHF	TGTGCCAGCAGTGAGTTACAGCGCCCCAATTCACCCCTCCACTTT
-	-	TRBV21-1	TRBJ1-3	CASSKTRTGQNF	TGTGCCAGCAGCAAAACTAGGACAGGGCAGAATTTT
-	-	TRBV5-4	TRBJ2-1	CASSFTVTYNEQFF	TGTGCCAGCAGCTTTACCGTGACATACAATGAGCAGTTCTTC
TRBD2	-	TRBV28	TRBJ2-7	CASSFGSGGEQYF	TGTGCCAGCAGTTTTGGTAGCGGGGGCGAGCAGTACTTC
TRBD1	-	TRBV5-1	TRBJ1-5	CASSLAGGSNQPQHF	TGCGCCAGCAGCTTGGCAGGGGGAAGCAATCAGCCCCAGCATTTT
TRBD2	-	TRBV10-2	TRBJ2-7	CASSESSPAGDHEQYF	TGCGCCAGCAGTGAGTCGTCTCCAGCGGGAGACCACGAGCAGTACTTC
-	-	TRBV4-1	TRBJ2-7	CASSLRGPPASYEQYF	TGCGCCAGCAGCCTCCGAGGTCCCCCGGCGTCCTACGAGCAGTACTTC
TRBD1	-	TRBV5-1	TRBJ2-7	CASSLGDSPYEQYF	TGCGCCAGCAGCCTCGGGGACAGCCCCTACGAGCAGTACTTC
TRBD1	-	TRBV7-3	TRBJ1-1	CASSLGGTGNTEAFF	TGTGCCAGCAGCTTAGGGGGGACAGGGAACACTGAAGCTTTCTTT
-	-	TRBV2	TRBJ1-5	CACRDGDYSNQPQHF	TGTGCCTGCCGGGACGGCGACTATAGCAATCAGCCCCAGCATTTT
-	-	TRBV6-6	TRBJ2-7	CASSYDLDPSYEQYF	TGTGCCAGCAGTTACGACCTCGACCCGTCCTACGAGCAGTACTTC